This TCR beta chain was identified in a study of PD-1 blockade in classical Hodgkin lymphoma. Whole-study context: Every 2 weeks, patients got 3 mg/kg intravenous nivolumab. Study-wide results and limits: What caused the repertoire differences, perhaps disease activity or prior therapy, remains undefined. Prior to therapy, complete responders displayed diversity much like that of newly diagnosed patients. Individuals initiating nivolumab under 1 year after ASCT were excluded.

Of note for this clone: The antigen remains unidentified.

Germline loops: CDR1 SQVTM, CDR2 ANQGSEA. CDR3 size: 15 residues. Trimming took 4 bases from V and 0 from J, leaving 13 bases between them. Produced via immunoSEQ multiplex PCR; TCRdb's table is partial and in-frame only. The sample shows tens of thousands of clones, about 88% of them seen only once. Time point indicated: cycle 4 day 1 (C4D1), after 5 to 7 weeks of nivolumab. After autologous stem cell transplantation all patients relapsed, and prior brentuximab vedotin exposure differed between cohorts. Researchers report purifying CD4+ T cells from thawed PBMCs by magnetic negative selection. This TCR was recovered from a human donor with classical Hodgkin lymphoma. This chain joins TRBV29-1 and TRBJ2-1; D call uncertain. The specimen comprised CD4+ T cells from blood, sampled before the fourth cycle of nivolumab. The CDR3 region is CSVGPLRVSYNEQFF. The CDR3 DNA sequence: TGCAGCGTTGGGCCTCTCCGGGTCTCCTACAATGAGCAGTTCTTC.